A selection of T cell receptor beta chains follows, all from one sample in a study of blood T cell repertoires in COVID-19. Sequenced by immunoSEQ multiplex PCR; TCRdb stores in-frame clones only, minus some. The sample has around 140,000 clones; over 75% are singletons. The sequenced material came from peripheral blood. All receptors come from a human donor in a cohort sampled during active COVID-19. Each CDR3 is given with its conserved first and last residue. A D gene is named only where the DNA matches it firmly. Expanded clones are given a class, and other clones once, few, many or no size at all.

v_gene	j_gene	d_gene	abundance	CDR3nt	CDR3aa
TRBV5-6	TRBJ2-7	TRBD1	.	TGTGCCAGCAGCAGGACAGGGGGGTTCTCCTACGAGCAGTACTTC	CASSRTGGFSYEQYF
TRBV19	TRBJ2-1	.	few	TGTGCCACTTTCCCCCATGAGCAGTTCTTC	CATFPHEQFF
TRBV5-4	TRBJ2-7	TRBD1	.	TGTGCCAGCAGCCCGACAGGGGACGCCTACGAGCAGTACTTC	CASSPTGDAYEQYF
TRBV29-1	TRBJ2-3	.	.	TGCAGCGCTTCAGGACATACTAGCACAGATACGCAGTATTTT	CSASGHTSTDTQYF
TRBV5-1	TRBJ2-3	TRBD2	.	TGCGCCAGCAGCGGAGGACTAGCGGGACATACGCAGTATTTT	CASSGGLAGHTQYF
TRBV27	TRBJ1-1	.	.	TGTGCCAGCAGTTCCCGACTGACTGAAGCTTTCTTT	CASSSRLTEAFF
TRBV6-4	TRBJ1-1	TRBD1	once	TGTGCCAGCAGTGTTACAGGGGCGAAGAACACTGAAGCTTTCTTT	CASSVTGAKNTEAFF
TRBV19	TRBJ2-3	TRBD2	.	TGTGCCAGTACCGGGAGGGTCACAGATACGCAGTATTTT	CASTGRVTDTQYF
TRBV12-3/TRBV12-4	TRBJ1-6	.	.	TGTGCCAGCAGTTTAGGGCGGGACTTGCACTTT	CASSLGRDLHF
TRBV11-2	TRBJ2-5	TRBD1	.	TGTGCCAGCACCTTGGACAGGGCCACGGGGACCCAGTACTTC	CASTLDRATGTQYF
TRBV6-2/TRBV6-3	TRBJ2-6	TRBD1	.	TGTGCCAGCAGTCGGGACAGGGAATTACCTGGGGCCAACGTCCTGACTTTC	CASSRDRELPGANVLTF
TRBV19	TRBJ1-5	TRBD1	.	TGTGCCAGTAGTATTCTTGGACAGGGAAAGAATCAGCCCCAGCATTTT	CASSILGQGKNQPQHF
TRBV28	TRBJ1-2	.	few	TGTGCCAGCAGTTTCCTAACACCAGGGGTTACTAACTATGGCTACACCTTC	CASSFLTPGVTNYGYTF
TRBV3-1/TRBV3-2	TRBJ1-2	TRBD1	once	TGTGCCAGCAGCCCTGGGACAGTTGTTGGCTACACCTTC	CASSPGTVVGYTF
TRBV18	TRBJ2-3	.	.	TGTGCCAGCTCAACAGGAGGGAGACATAAGTCCCGTACGCAGTATTTT	CASSTGGRHKSRTQYF
TRBV5-1	TRBJ2-4	TRBD1	.	TGCGCCAGCAGCTCACAGGGGGCAAAAAACATTCAGTACTTC	CASSSQGAKNIQYF
TRBV3-1/TRBV3-2	TRBJ2-7	.	.	TGTGCCAGCAGCCACCCCAGGCACGAGCAGTACTTC	CASSHPRHEQYF
TRBV18	TRBJ1-6	.	.	TGTGCCAGCTCACCCGAGCGTCTCGGGAGGCAAAATAATTCACCCCTCCACTTT	CASSPERLGRQNNSPLHF
TRBV7-9	TRBJ2-1	TRBD2	.	TGTGCCAGCAGCTTAGATTCTAGCGGAAACAATGAGCAGTTCTTC	CASSLDSSGNNEQFF
TRBV7-9	TRBJ1-4	.	.	TGTGCCAGCAGCTTAGCGCTACAGGCGACAACTAATGAAAAACTGTTTTTT	CASSLALQATTNEKLFF
TRBV18	TRBJ1-6	.	.	TGTGCCAGCTCACCAACAGACTACCCTATTGTACTCCACTTT	CASSPTDYPIVLHF
TRBV20-1	TRBJ2-3	.	.	TGCAGTGCTAGAGACGGGGATACGCAGTATTTT	CSARDGDTQYF
TRBV7-3	TRBJ2-3	TRBD2	.	TGTGCCAGCGGACTAGCGGGAGGGCCCTCAGATACGCAGTATTTT	CASGLAGGPSDTQYF
TRBV27	TRBJ2-3	TRBD1	.	TGTGCCAGCAGTCCCCGGGACAGGTTAACAGATACGCAGTATTTT	CASSPRDRLTDTQYF
TRBV5-3	TRBJ2-1	TRBD2	few	TGTGCCAGAAGCCCTCCAGGTAGCGGGAGGGGCTCCTACAATGAGCAGTTCTTC	CARSPPGSGRGSYNEQFF
TRBV6-5	TRBJ1-2	.	.	TGTGCCAGCAGGAGGGCCGAGTATGGCTACACCTTC	CASRRAEYGYTF
TRBV24-1	TRBJ1-2	.	.	TGTGCCACCAGTCTCGGGGTAGGAAGCGATGGCTACACCTTC	CATSLGVGSDGYTF
TRBV28	TRBJ2-1	.	.	TGTGCCAGCAGGAACAGGAATGAGCAGTTCTTC	CASRNRNEQFF
TRBV2	TRBJ1-5	.	.	TGTGCCTGCTCGGAATTGAGGGCTAATCAGCCCCAGCATTTT	CACSELRANQPQHF
TRBV28	TRBJ2-2	.	.	TGTGCCAGCAGTTTAATCGGGCAGGGGAGCACGCGGAACACCGGGGAGCTGTTTTTT	CASSLIGQGSTRNTGELFF
TRBV9	TRBJ1-3	.	.	TGTGCCAGCAGCGTTAACATGAACTCTGGAAACACCATATATTTT	CASSVNMNSGNTIYF
TRBV3-1/TRBV3-2	TRBJ1-2	TRBD1	.	TGTGCCAGCACCCCCCCGACAGGGGGCGCGAACTATGGCTACACCTTC	CASTPPTGGANYGYTF
TRBV27	TRBJ1-2	.	.	TGTGCCAGCAGTCTCTCCGGGACTGGCTATGGCTACACCTTC	CASSLSGTGYGYTF
TRBV11-2	TRBJ2-6	.	once	TGTGCCAGCAGCTTAGACCAGGGGACATATAGCTCTGGGGCCAACGTCCTGACTTTC	CASSLDQGTYSSGANVLTF
TRBV7-3	TRBJ1-1	.	.	TGTGCCAGCAGTCTCTTAGCGTCGAACACTGAAGCTTTCTTT	CASSLLASNTEAFF
TRBV3-1/TRBV3-2	TRBJ2-2	TRBD2	.	TGTGCCAGCAGCCAAGGTGGGGGGGCGAACACCGGGGAGCTGTTTTTT	CASSQGGGANTGELFF
TRBV7-8	TRBJ1-2	.	.	TGTGCCAGCAGCTTCGGGGGTAGCTATGGCTACACCTTC	CASSFGGSYGYTF
TRBV5-1	TRBJ1-4	TRBD1	.	TGCGCCAGCAGCTTGGCCGGCCGGACAGGGGCTTCGGAAAAACTGTTTTTT	CASSLAGRTGASEKLFF
TRBV19	TRBJ1-1	TRBD1	.	TGTGCCAGTAATCCGACAGGGAGAGGAACTGAAGCTTTCTTT	CASNPTGRGTEAFF
TRBV7-9	TRBJ1-6	.	.	TGTGCCAGCAGCTTAAATCCGGATAATTCACCCCTCCACTTT	CASSLNPDNSPLHF
TRBV18	TRBJ1-5	TRBD1	.	TGTGCCAGCTCACCAGTCGAGACAGGGGAAACTCAGCCCCAGCATTTT	CASSPVETGETQPQHF
TRBV5-1	TRBJ2-5	.	.	TGCGCCAGCAGCTTGGTGGCGGGGGCCGAGACCCAGTACTTC	CASSLVAGAETQYF
TRBV12-3/TRBV12-4	TRBJ1-1	.	.	TGTGCCAGCAGTTTCCATGGCAGTACTGAAGCTTTCTTT	CASSFHGSTEAFF
TRBV7-9	TRBJ2-3	TRBD1	.	TGTGCCAGCAGCCGAAGGCCGGGACAGGAGACAGATACGCAGTATTTT	CASSRRPGQETDTQYF
TRBV6-2/TRBV6-3	TRBJ2-2	.	.	TGTGCCAGCAGCGGAGGGACCGGGGAGCTGTTTTTT	CASSGGTGELFF
TRBV10-3	TRBJ1-6	.	.	TGTGCCATCAGTCCTGACAGGAACTCTTCACCCCTCCACTTT	CAISPDRNSSPLHF
TRBV11-3	TRBJ2-7	.	.	TGTGCCAGCAGCCTGGACAGCTACGAGCAGTACTTC	CASSLDSYEQYF
TRBV29-1	TRBJ2-2	TRBD2	once	TGCAGCGTACAACTAGCGGGAGGGCCATATACCGGGGAGCTGTTTTTT	CSVQLAGGPYTGELFF
TRBV7-3	TRBJ1-2	TRBD1	once	TGTGCCAGCAGCTTAAAGCCGGGACAGGCCACGGACTATGGCTACACCTTC	CASSLKPGQATDYGYTF
TRBV7-3	TRBJ2-6	TRBD1	.	TGTGCCAGCAGCGCCGGACAGGGCTCTCTTGGGGCCAACGTCCTGACTTTC	CASSAGQGSLGANVLTF
TRBV6-2/TRBV6-3	TRBJ1-4	TRBD1	.	TGTGCCAGCAGTTCAACCTCCTACAGGGGAACTAATGAAAAACTGTTTTTT	CASSSTSYRGTNEKLFF
TRBV6-6	TRBJ1-6	.	.	TGTGCCAGCAGTTACGCGGCAGGGGATAATTCACCCCTCCACTTT	CASSYAAGDNSPLHF
TRBV4-1	TRBJ2-2	TRBD2	.	TGCGCCAGCAGCCAATACGGGGGGGGCCCCGGGGAGCTGTTTTTT	CASSQYGGGPGELFF
TRBV5-1	TRBJ1-1	.	.	TGCGCCAGCAGCTTAGGACAGAGTAAGAACGAAGCTTTCTTT	CASSLGQSKNEAFF
TRBV9	TRBJ2-3	.	.	TGTGCCAGCAGCGTAGGGGCTAGCGGCACAGATACGCAGTATTTT	CASSVGASGTDTQYF
TRBV5-1	TRBJ2-7	TRBD2	.	TGCGCCAGCAGCGTTGGACTAGCGGGGGGGTTCTACGAGCAGTACTTC	CASSVGLAGGFYEQYF
TRBV5-8	TRBJ2-1	TRBD2	.	TGTGCCAGCATCCTGACTAGCGGAGCCTACAATGAGCAGTTCTTC	CASILTSGAYNEQFF
TRBV18	TRBJ1-6	TRBD1	.	TGTGCCAGCTCAGGGAGGACAGGGGCGGAAAATTCACCCCTCCACTTT	CASSGRTGAENSPLHF
TRBV23-1	TRBJ1-2	TRBD1	.	TGCGCCAGCAGTCAACCGGAAGGGGACAGGGGGCATCGCTATGGCTACACCTTC	CASSQPEGDRGHRYGYTF